This T cell receptor beta chain appears in the sequencing data of a study of T cell changes during pregnancy in multiple sclerosis. Measured with immunoSEQ multiplex PCR; TCRdb has only the in-frame clones, and not every one. The sample has around 35,000 clones; 85% to 90% are singletons. Germline V gene lookup returns CDR1 LNHDA and CDR2 SQIVND (reference sequence). V shed 3 bases and J shed 0 bases, with 21 bases lying between them. This CDR3 has 19 residues. The V and J genes are TRBV19 and TRBJ1-5; TRBD1 might be the D (5 bases). The sequence was collected from a female donor with multiple sclerosis, enrolled in a pregnancy study. Sample: CD8+ T cells from peripheral blood mononuclear cells, taken after pregnancy. This CDR3 reads CASSIFHPRDSYSNQPQHF. DNA of the CDR3: TGTGCCAGTAGTATTTTTCACCCCCGGGACTCCTATAGCAATCAGCCCCAGCATTTT.